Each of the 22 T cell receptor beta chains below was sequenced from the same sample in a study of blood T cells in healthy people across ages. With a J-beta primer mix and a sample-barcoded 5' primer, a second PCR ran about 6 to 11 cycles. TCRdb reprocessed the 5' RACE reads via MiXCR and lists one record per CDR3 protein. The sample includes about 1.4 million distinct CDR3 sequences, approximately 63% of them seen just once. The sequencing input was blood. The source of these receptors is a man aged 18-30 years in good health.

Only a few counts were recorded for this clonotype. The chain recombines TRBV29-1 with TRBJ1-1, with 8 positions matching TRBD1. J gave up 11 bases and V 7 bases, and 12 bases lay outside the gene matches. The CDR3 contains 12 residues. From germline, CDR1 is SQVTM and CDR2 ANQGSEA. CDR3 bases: TGCAGCGCCGGGACAGGTTCTCTGGAGGCTTTCTTT. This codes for CSAGTGSLEAFF. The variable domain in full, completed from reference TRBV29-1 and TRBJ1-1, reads SAVISQKPSRDICQRGTSLTIQCQVDSQVTMMFWYRQQPGQSLTLIATANQGSEATYESGFVIDKFPISRPNLTFSTLTVSNMSPEDSSIYLCSAGTGSLEAFFGQGTRLTVV.

DNA of the CDR3: TGCAGTGCTAGAGATGGACTAGCTCCAAGCACAGATACGCAGTATTTT. The encoded protein is CSARDGLAPSTDTQYF. The chain joins TRBV20-1 to TRBJ2-3; TRBD2 agrees at 8 bases. The CDR3 has 16 amino acids. The J segment lost 0 bases and the V segment lost 0 bases, leaving 5 bases of the junction unmatched. CDR1 and CDR2 (germline): DFQATT, SNEGSKA (reference sequence).

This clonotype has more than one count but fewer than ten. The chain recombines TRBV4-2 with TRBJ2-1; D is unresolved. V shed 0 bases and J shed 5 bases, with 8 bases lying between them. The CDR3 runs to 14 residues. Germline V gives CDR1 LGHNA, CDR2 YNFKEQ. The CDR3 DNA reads TGTGCCAGCAGCCAAGAAGTCGTCCACAATGAGCAGTTCTTC. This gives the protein CASSQEVVHNEQFF.

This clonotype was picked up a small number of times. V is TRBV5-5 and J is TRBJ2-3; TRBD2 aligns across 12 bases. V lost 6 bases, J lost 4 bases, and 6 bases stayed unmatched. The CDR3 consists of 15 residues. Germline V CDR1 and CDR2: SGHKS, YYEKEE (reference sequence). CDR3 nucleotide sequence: TGTGCCAGCAACCCGACTAGCGGGAGAGCAGATACGCAGTATTTT. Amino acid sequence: CASNPTSGRADTQYF.

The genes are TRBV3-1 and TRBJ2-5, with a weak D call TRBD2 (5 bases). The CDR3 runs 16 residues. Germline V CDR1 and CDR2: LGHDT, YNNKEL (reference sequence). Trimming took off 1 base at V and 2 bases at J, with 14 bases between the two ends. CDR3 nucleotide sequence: TGTGCCAGCAGCCAAGGAGGGTATGGGCTTCAAGAGACCCAGTACTTC. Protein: CASSQGGYGLQETQYF.

DNA of the CDR3: TGTGCCACCAACCGGGACAGCCCCCATTACGAGCAGTACTTC. It is translated as CATNRDSPHYEQYF. The V call is TRBV15, the J call TRBJ2-7, with 7 bases lining up with TRBD1. Germline V gene sequence: CDR1 LNHNV, CDR2 YYDKDF (reference sequence). This CDR3 is 14 amino acids long. V lost 7 bases to trimming and J lost 4 bases; unmatched junction nucleotides: 10.

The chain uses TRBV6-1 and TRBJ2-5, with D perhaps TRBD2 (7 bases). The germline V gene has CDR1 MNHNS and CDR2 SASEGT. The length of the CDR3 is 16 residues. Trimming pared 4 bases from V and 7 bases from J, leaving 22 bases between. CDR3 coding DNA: TGTGCCAGCAGTGGGGCCGGGGGGCCGACTTTGGGGACCCAGTACTTC. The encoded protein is CASSGAGGPTLGTQYF.

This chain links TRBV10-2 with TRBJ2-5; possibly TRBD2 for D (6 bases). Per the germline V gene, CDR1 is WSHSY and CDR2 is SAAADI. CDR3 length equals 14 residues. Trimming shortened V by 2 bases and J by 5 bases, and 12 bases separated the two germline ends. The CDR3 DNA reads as TGCGCCAGCAGTGAGATCACTAGCCGGGAGACCCAGTACTTC. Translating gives CASSEITSRETQYF.

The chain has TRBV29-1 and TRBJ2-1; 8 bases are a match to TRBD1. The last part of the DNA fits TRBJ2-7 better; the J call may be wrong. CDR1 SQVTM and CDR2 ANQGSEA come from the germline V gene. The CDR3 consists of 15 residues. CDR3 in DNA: TGCAGCGTCGGACAGGGTGAGGACACCTACAATGAGCAGTACTTC. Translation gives CSVGQGEDTYNEQYF.

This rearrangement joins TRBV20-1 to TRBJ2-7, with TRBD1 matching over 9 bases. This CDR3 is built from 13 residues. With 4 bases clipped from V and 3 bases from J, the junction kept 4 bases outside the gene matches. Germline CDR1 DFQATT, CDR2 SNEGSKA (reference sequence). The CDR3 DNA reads TGCAGTGCTACCGGGACAGGGTACTACGAGCAGTACTTC. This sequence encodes CSATGTGYYEQYF.

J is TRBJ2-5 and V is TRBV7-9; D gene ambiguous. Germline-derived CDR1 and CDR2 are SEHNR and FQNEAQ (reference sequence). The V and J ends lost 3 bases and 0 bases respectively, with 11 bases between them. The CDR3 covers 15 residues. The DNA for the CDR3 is TGTGCCAGCAGCTTCCTTCTTCCGTACCAAGAGACCCAGTACTTC. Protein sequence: CASSFLLPYQETQYF.

This chain's CDR3 is CASSQGGGGHTDTQYF. For the CDR3, the DNA is TGTGCCAGCAGCCAAGGGGGAGGGGGGCACACAGATACGCAGTATTTT. The rearrangement uses TRBV3-1 and TRBJ2-3, with D possibly being TRBD2 (7 bases). V lost 1 base and J 2 bases, leaving 13 bases between the germline ends. Per the germline V gene, CDR1 is LGHDT and CDR2 is YNNKEL (reference sequence). This CDR3 is built from 16 residues.

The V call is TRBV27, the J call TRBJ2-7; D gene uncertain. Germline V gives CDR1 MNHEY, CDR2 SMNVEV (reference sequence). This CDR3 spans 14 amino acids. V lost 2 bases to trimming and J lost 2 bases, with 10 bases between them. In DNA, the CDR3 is TGTGCCAGCAGTTTAGTGGACGATCCCTACGAGCAGTACTTC. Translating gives CASSLVDDPYEQYF.

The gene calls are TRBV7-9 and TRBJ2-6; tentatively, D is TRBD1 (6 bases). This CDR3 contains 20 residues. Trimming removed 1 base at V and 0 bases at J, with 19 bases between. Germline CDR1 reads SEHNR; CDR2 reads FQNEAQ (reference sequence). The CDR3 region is CASSLDRVGFSFSGANVLTF. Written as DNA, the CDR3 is TGTGCCAGCAGCTTAGACAGGGTGGGCTTCTCCTTCTCTGGGGCCAACGTCCTGACTTTC.

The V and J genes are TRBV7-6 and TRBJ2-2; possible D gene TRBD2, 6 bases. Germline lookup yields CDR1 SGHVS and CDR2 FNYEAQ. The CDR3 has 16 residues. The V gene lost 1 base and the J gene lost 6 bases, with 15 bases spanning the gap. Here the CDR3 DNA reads TGTGCCAGCAGCTTAGTCGGGGGTGGCTTATCCGGGGAGCTGTTTTTT. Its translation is CASSLVGGGLSGELFF.

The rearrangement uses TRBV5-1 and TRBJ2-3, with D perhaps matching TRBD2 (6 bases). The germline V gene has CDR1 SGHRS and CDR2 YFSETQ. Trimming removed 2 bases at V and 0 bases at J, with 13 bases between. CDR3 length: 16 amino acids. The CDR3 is CASSFLTSSSTDTQYF. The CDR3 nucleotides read TGCGCCAGCAGCTTCCTGACTAGTTCTAGCACAGATACGCAGTATTTT.

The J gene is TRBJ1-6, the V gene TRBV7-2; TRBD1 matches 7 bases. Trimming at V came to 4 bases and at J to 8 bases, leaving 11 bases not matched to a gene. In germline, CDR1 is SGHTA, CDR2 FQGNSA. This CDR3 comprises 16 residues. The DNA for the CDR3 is TGTGCCAGCAGCTCCCCGCGACAGGGTTTCGATTCACCCCTCCACTTT. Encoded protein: CASSSPRQGFDSPLHF.

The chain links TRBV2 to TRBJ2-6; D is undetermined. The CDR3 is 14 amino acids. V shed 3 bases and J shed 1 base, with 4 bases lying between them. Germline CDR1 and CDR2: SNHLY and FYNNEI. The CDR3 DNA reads TGTGCCAGCAGTGAGATATCTGGGGCCAACGTCCTGACTTTC. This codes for CASSEISGANVLTF.

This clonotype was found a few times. The CDR3 region has the DNA TGTGCCAACCGAGGGGAAACAGATACGCAGTATTTT. Translating it yields CANRGETDTQYF. This chain uses TRBV10-3 with TRBJ2-3; D is possibly TRBD1 or TRBD2 (5 bases each). Trimming left V 10 bases short and J 3 bases short, with 11 bases between. This CDR3 has 12 amino acids. Germline CDR1 reads ENHRY; CDR2 reads SYGVKD.

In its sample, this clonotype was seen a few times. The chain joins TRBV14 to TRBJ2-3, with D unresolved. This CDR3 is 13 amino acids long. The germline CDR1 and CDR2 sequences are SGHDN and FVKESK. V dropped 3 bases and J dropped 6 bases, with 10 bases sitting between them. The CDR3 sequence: CASSQMTRDTQYF. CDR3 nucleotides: TGTGCCAGCAGCCAGATGACTCGGGATACGCAGTATTTT.

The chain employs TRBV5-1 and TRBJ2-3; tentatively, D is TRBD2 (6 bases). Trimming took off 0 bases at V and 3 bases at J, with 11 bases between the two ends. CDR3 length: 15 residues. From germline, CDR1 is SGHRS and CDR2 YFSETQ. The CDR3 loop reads CASSLEEGKTDTQYF. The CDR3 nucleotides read TGCGCCAGCAGCTTGGAGGAGGGGAAGACAGATACGCAGTATTTT.

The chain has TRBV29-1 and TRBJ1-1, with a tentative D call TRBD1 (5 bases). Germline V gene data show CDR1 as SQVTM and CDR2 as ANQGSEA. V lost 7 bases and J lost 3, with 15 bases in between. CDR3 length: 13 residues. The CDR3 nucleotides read TGCAGCGCCTCTCTCGGGGGGGACACTGAAGCTTTCTTT. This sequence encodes CSASLGGDTEAFF.